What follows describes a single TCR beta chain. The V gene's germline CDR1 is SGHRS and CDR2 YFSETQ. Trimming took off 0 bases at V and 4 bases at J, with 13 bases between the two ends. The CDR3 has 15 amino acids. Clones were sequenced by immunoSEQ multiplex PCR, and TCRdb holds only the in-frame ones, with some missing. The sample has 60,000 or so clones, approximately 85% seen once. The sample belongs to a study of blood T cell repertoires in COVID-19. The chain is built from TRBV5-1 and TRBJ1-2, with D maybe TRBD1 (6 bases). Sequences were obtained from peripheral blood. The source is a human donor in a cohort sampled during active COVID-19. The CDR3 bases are TGCGCCAGCAGCTTGGCCGATCAGGGGAGCTATGGCTACACCTTC. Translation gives CASSLADQGSYGYTF.